This T cell receptor (beta chain) was sequenced for a study of shared clonotypes between healthy human individuals. General study points: Roughly 5.3% of naive CD4 clonotypes were common to several donors. Larger estimated richness was generally seen in naive subsets than in memory subsets.

Trimming took off 3 bases at V and 3 bases at J, with 13 bases between the two ends. From germline, CDR1 is SGDLS and CDR2 YYNGEE. The CDR3 length is 14 residues. This clone was seen once. Its antigen is currently unknown. Here immunoSEQ multiplex PCR was the method, and the copy in TCRdb shows in-frame clones only, minus some. Of 1,500,000 or so clones listed, approximately 98.5% are singletons. Donors included only healthy HIV-negative adults lacking recent acute infections or vaccinations. The clonotype was recovered from a man aged 25 to 40 in good health. The genes are TRBV9 and TRBJ2-7, with D uncertain. Specimen: naive CD4+ T cells sorted from blood. Subset described: CD45RA+ positively selected. CDR3 bases: TGTGCCAGCAGCGGTTCTTTAGTGAGCTACGAGCAGTACTTC. This codes for CASSGSLVSYEQYF. The variable domain in full, with the rest retrieved from reference TRBV9 and TRBJ2-7, is DSGVTQTPKHLITATGQRVTLRCSPRSGDLSVYWYQQSLDQGLQFLIQYYNGEERAKGNILERFSAQQFPDLHSELNLSSLELGDSALYFCASSGSLVSYEQYFGPGTRLTVT.